The 32 T cell receptor beta chains in this list originate from one sample, sequenced in a study of blood T cell repertoires in COVID-19. Assay: immunoSEQ multiplex PCR; the TCRdb copy retains only in-frame clones and omits some. The data contain 150,000 to 200,000 clones, 80% to 90% of them seen just once; the ten biggest clones take up over 3.5%. Sequenced: peripheral blood. The receptors originated from a man aged 18 to 29 with active or convalescent COVID-19.

V gene TRBV28 combines with J gene TRBJ1-1, with 7 bases that match TRBD1. This CDR3 contains 14 residues. J was trimmed by 11 bases and V by 2 bases; bases with no gene match: 11. The germline V gene encodes CDR1 MDHEN and CDR2 SYDVKM. Here the CDR3 reads CASSLLPKTGNAFF. In nucleotides, the CDR3 is TGTGCCAGCAGTTTACTACCCAAGACAGGGAATGCTTTCTTT.

The chain couples TRBV11-3 to TRBJ1-4, with D unclear. Per the germline V gene, CDR1 is SGHNT and CDR2 is YENEEA. V was shortened by 4 bases and J by 7 bases, with 22 bases between the two germline ends. CDR3 size: 17 residues. CDR3 sequence reads: CASSSTTVPQAGEKLFF. The CDR3 nucleotides read TGTGCCAGCAGCTCAACCACAGTTCCCCAAGCAGGTGAAAAACTGTTTTTT.

DNA of the CDR3: TGTGCCAGCAGCCCAGCCCCAATAGGACAGGGGTATGATGGCTACACCTTC. It is translated as CASSPAPIGQGYDGYTF. V and J are TRBV3-1 (or the pseudogene TRBV3-2) and TRBJ1-2; 9 bases are shared with TRBD1. Germline V gives CDR1 LGHDT, CDR2 YNNKEL (reference sequence). CDR3 length equals 17 residues. The V segment lost 4 bases and the J segment 6 bases; nucleotides outside the gene matches: 15.

The chain carries TRBV4-1 and TRBJ1-1; 9 bases line up with TRBD1. This CDR3 spans 15 amino acids. Per the germline V gene, CDR1 is MGHRA and CDR2 is YSYEKL. V lost 5 bases and J lost 4; bases outside the gene matches: 8. CDR3 bases: TGCGCCAGCAGCTTCCAACAGGGGGCGATCACTGAAGCTTTCTTT. Translated: CASSFQQGAITEAFF.

This chain joins TRBV18 and TRBJ1-2; D is undetermined. Trimming shortened V by 2 bases and J by 5 bases, and 12 bases separated the two germline ends. Germline V gene sequence: CDR1 KGHSH, CDR2 LQKENI. The CDR3 contains 14 residues. The CDR3 nucleotides are TGTGCCAGCTCACCAGAAACAGAGAGATATGGCTACACCTTC. Translating gives CASSPETERYGYTF.

J is TRBJ1-2 and V is TRBV24-1; 7 bases agree with TRBD1. The germline CDR1 and CDR2 sequences are KGHDR and SFDVKD. V dropped 3 bases and J dropped 9; count of bases not matched to a gene: 3. This CDR3 region has 12 residues. In nucleotides, the CDR3 is TGTGCCACCAGTGATCCGGGACAGCGCTACACCTTC. It translates to CATSDPGQRYTF.

The V and J genes are TRBV27 and TRBJ1-4; D not resolved. Trimming removed 1 base at V and 4 bases at J, with 4 bases between. CDR3 length equals 13 residues. In germline, CDR1 is MNHEY, CDR2 SMNVEV (reference sequence). The CDR3: CASSLYINEKLFF. The CDR3 DNA reads TGTGCCAGCAGTTTATACATTAATGAAAAACTGTTTTTT.

The chain combines TRBV2 with TRBJ2-3; TRBD2 might be the D (6 bases). The germline V gene has CDR1 SNHLY and CDR2 FYNNEI. V lost 4 bases and J 0 bases, leaving 8 bases between the germline ends. This CDR3 region has 14 residues. The CDR3 reads CASSVSGSTDTQYF. CDR3 DNA sequence: TGTGCCAGCAGTGTTAGCGGTAGCACAGATACGCAGTATTTT. Complete variable domain (other parts from reference TRBV2 and TRBJ2-3): EPEVTQTPSHQVTQMGQEVILRCVPISNHLYFYWYRQILGQKVEFLVSFYNNEISEKSEIFDDQFSVERPDGSNFTLKIRSTKLEDSAMYFCASSVSGSTDTQYFGPGTRLTVL.

This sequence joins TRBV19 and TRBJ1-1; TRBD1 might be the D (5 bases). Trimming removed 3 bases from V and 1 base from J, with 9 bases in between. The CDR3 has 14 residues. The V gene's germline CDR1 is LNHDA and CDR2 SQIVND (reference sequence). The DNA for the CDR3 is TGTGCCAGTAGTATTTTTCAGGGGAACACTGAAGCTTTCTTT. It is translated as CASSIFQGNTEAFF.

Details on this clone: Because the CDR3's place on the DNA is in doubt, the DNA is left out and the CDR3 is given as listed by TCRdb. This rearrangement joins TRBV16 to TRBJ1-2; the listed D gene, TRBD1, was not tested against the DNA. The CDR3 extends over 15 residues, inclusive of both ends. Germline V gives CDR1 KGHSY, CDR2 FQNENV. The CDR3 protein is CASSQFGPGLNGYTF.

The chain links TRBV10-2 to TRBJ1-4; 9 positions agree with TRBD1. CDR3 size: 15 residues. CDR1 and CDR2 (germline): WSHSY, SAAADI. V was pared by 4 bases and J by 4 bases, with 4 bases of the junction left unmatched. The CDR3 DNA reads as TGCGCCAGCAGTGGCTCGGACAGGGGTAATGAAAAACTGTTTTTT. This sequence encodes CASSGSDRGNEKLFF.

The chain is built from TRBV5-6 and TRBJ2-2; 11 bases are a match to TRBD1. In germline, CDR1 is SGHDT, CDR2 YYEEEE. CDR3 size: 15 residues. V shed 3 bases, J shed 5 bases, and the junction held 3 bases outside the gene matches. DNA for the CDR3: TGTGCCAGCAGCTGGGACAGGGGGAGGACCGGGGAGCTGTTTTTT. Its protein product is CASSWDRGRTGELFF.

This clone was seen a handful of times. This chain uses TRBV7-8 with TRBJ1-1; D gene uncertain. Germline-derived CDR1 and CDR2 are SGHVS and FQNEAQ. Trimming cost V 1 base and J 4 bases, with 13 bases left between them. CDR3 length equals 15 residues. The CDR3 region has the DNA TGTGCCAGCAGCTTAGGGAATAGCGGGGTCACTGAAGCTTTCTTT. Encoded protein: CASSLGNSGVTEAFF.

This clone was observed a handful of times. V usage is TRBV27 and J usage is TRBJ1-2; 8 bases agree with TRBD1. The CDR3 is 16 residues long. CDR1 is MNHEY, CDR2 SMNVEV, per germline (reference sequence). The ends lost 4 bases at V and 6 bases at J; junction bases unmatched: 13. CDR3 region: CASSSIQTGEVHGYTF. The CDR3, as DNA: TGTGCCAGCAGTTCCATCCAGACAGGGGAGGTCCATGGCTACACCTTC.

The V gene is TRBV12-3 or TRBV12-4, the J gene TRBJ2-7, with a possible D match to TRBD2 (6 bases). CDR3 length equals 13 residues. Trimming pared 3 bases from V and 6 bases from J, leaving 12 bases between. CDR3 sequence: CASSFGGAGEQYF. In DNA form, the CDR3 reads TGTGCCAGCAGTTTTGGGGGAGCGGGCGAGCAGTACTTC.

The gene calls are TRBV2 and TRBJ2-7; D is undetermined. CDR1 SNHLY and CDR2 FYNNEI come from the germline V gene. The V and J ends lost 4 bases and 6 bases respectively, with 10 bases between them. The CDR3 length is 12 residues. As DNA, the CDR3 is TGTGCCAGCAGTGGGCGCAGGCCCGAGCAGTACTTC. Translation gives CASSGRRPEQYF.

This sequence joins TRBV7-8 and TRBJ2-3; D remains unclear. CDR1 and CDR2 from the germline V gene are SGHVS and FQNEAQ. With 1 base removed from V and 1 base from J, the gap between germline ends came to 9 bases. The CDR3 covers 15 residues. CDR3 in amino acids: CASSLVWQGTDTQYF. DNA for the CDR3: TGTGCCAGCAGCTTAGTTTGGCAGGGCACAGATACGCAGTATTTT.

The chain combines TRBV7-6 with TRBJ2-7; TRBD1 aligns across 10 bases. Unmatched junction bases numbered 2, after V lost 2 bases and J lost 7 bases. CDR1 is SGHVS and CDR2 is FNYEAQ in the germline V gene. The CDR3 sequence is 13 residues long. CDR3 nucleotide sequence: TGTGCCAGCAGCTTACCGGGACAGGGGGAGCAGTACTTC. This sequence encodes CASSLPGQGEQYF.

This CDR3 is CASSQDYGQGGDEQFF. Here the CDR3 DNA reads TGCGCCAGCAGCCAAGATTATGGACAGGGAGGGGATGAGCAGTTCTTC. This rearrangement joins TRBV4-3 to TRBJ2-1, with D possibly TRBD1 on 8 matching bases. V lost 0 bases, J lost 8 bases, and 17 bases lay in between. Germline CDR1 LGHNA, CDR2 YSLEER. The CDR3 contains 16 residues.

The chain links TRBV19 to TRBJ2-5; TRBD2 agrees at 11 bases. J gave up 7 bases and V 4 bases, and 8 bases lay outside the gene matches. This CDR3 has 15 amino acids. In germline, CDR1 is LNHDA, CDR2 SQIVND (reference sequence). This CDR3 is CASSTRGTSGGTQYF. CDR3 nucleotide sequence: TGTGCCAGTAGTACTCGCGGGACTAGCGGAGGGACCCAGTACTTC.

The J gene is TRBJ2-7, the V gene TRBV7-8; 7 positions agree with TRBD1. This CDR3 is 15 amino acids long. Trimming at V came to 5 bases and at J to 2 bases, leaving 9 bases not matched to a gene. CDR1 SGHVS and CDR2 FQNEAQ come from the germline V gene. CDR3 DNA sequence: TGTGCCAGCAGCACCGACAGGGTACCCACCTACGAGCAGTACTTC. Its translation: CASSTDRVPTYEQYF.

V and J are TRBV30 and TRBJ1-5, with 7 bases aligning to TRBD1. Germline assignment: CDR1 GTSNPN and CDR2 SVGIG (reference sequence). This CDR3 spans 13 amino acids. Germline trimming cut 1 base from V and 6 bases from J; bases unmatched to any gene: 3. The CDR3 coding sequence is TGTGCCTGGAGTGGACAGGGAGGTCAGCCCCAGCATTTT. The encoded protein is CAWSGQGGQPQHF.

The gene calls are TRBV5-6 and TRBJ2-5; a weak D match, TRBD2 (5 bases). CDR1 is SGHDT and CDR2 is YYEEEE in the germline V gene. This CDR3 spans 13 amino acids. Trimming removed 0 bases at V and 5 bases at J, with 8 bases between. CDR3 residues: CASSLAGWETQYF. The CDR3 DNA sequence: TGTGCCAGCAGCTTGGCGGGGTGGGAGACCCAGTACTTC.

The gene calls are TRBV5-1 and TRBJ2-1; tentative D call: TRBD2 (5 bases). CDR1 SGHRS and CDR2 YFSETQ come from the germline V gene. Trimming took 4 bases from V and 6 from J, leaving 11 bases between them. The CDR3 extends over 13 amino acids. The DNA of the CDR3 is TGCGCCAGCAGCACCTCAGGAGGCAATGAGCAGTTCTTC. Protein sequence: CASSTSGGNEQFF.

V usage is TRBV10-3 and J usage is TRBJ1-2; 9 bases line up with TRBD1. The V segment lost 0 bases and the J segment 4 bases; nucleotides outside the gene matches: 0. Germline V gene data show CDR1 as ENHRY and CDR2 as SYGVKD. There are 14 residues in the CDR3. The CDR3 loop is CAISESQGAYGYTF. The CDR3 DNA follows: TGTGCCATCAGTGAGTCACAGGGGGCCTATGGCTACACCTTC.

V is TRBV6-2 or TRBV6-3 and J is TRBJ1-6; D not certain. The CDR3 spans 16 residues. The V end was cut by 0 bases, the J end by 7 bases, with 13 bases between. CDR1 and CDR2 from the germline V gene are MNHEY and SVGEGT. The DNA of the CDR3 is TGTGCCAGCAGTTACTCGAGGCGGGCTCGGAATTCACCCCTCCACTTT. Amino acid sequence: CASSYSRRARNSPLHF.

The chain uses TRBV7-8 and TRBJ2-3; 7 bases are shared with TRBD2. The CDR3 is 18 residues long. V gave up 3 bases and J gave up 2 bases; unmatched junction bases: 14. Germline V gene lookup returns CDR1 SGHVS and CDR2 FQNEAQ. The chain's CDR3 is CASSFSPLAGEHTDTQYF. For the CDR3, the DNA is TGTGCCAGCAGCTTTAGTCCTCTGGCGGGGGAGCACACAGATACGCAGTATTTT.

V usage is TRBV24-1 and J usage is TRBJ2-5; no firm D call. The CDR3 spans 15 residues. V shed 0 bases and J shed 3 bases, with 10 bases lying between them. Germline V gene data show CDR1 as KGHDR and CDR2 as SFDVKD. The CDR3: CATSDLSLSEETQYF. The CDR3, as DNA: TGTGCCACCAGTGATTTGAGCTTGTCTGAAGAGACCCAGTACTTC.

The genes are TRBV3-1 (or the pseudogene TRBV3-2) and TRBJ2-1; D might be TRBD2 (5 bases). The germline V gene encodes CDR1 LGHDT and CDR2 YNNKEL (reference sequence). CDR3 length: 16 amino acids. V gave up 1 base and J gave up 2 bases, with 12 bases separating them. In nucleotides, the CDR3 is TGTGCCAGCAGCCAAGGCGGGCTTATGCCCTACAATGAGCAGTTCTTC. This codes for CASSQGGLMPYNEQFF.

The rearrangement joins TRBV6-2 or TRBV6-3 to TRBJ2-5, with D possibly TRBD2 on 7 matching bases. Per germline, CDR1 MNHEY and CDR2 SVGEGT. The CDR3 extends over 18 amino acids. Trimming left V 4 bases short and J 5 bases short, with 26 bases between. CDR3 sequence reads: CASSWGRGGGPRGETQYF. The DNA of the CDR3 is TGTGCCAGCAGTTGGGGTAGGGGAGGGGGGCCGAGAGGGGAGACCCAGTACTTC.

The chain employs TRBV2 and TRBJ1-2; a possible D gene is TRBD1 (5 bases). This CDR3 region has 14 residues. Per germline, CDR1 SNHLY and CDR2 FYNNEI. Trimming shortened V by 3 bases and J by 2 bases, and 10 bases separated the two germline ends. This CDR3 reads CASSDDSGNYGYTF. The CDR3 region has the DNA TGTGCCAGCAGTGACGATTCAGGGAACTATGGCTACACCTTC.

This rearrangement joins TRBV7-9 to TRBJ1-3; 7 nucleotides align to TRBD1. Germline V gene data show CDR1 as SEHNR and CDR2 as FQNEAQ (reference sequence). The CDR3 sequence is 17 residues long. J lost 0 bases, V lost 1 base, and 6 bases had no gene match. Written as DNA, the CDR3 is TGTGCCAGCAGCTTAGAGCGGCAGGGGGACTCTGGAAACACCATATATTTT. Protein: CASSLERQGDSGNTIYF.